A selection of T cell receptor beta chains follows, all from one sample in a study of blood T cell repertoires in COVID-19. Method: immunoSEQ multiplex PCR; TCRdb's copy keeps in-frame clones and lacks some. This repertoire shows 250,000 or so clones, approximately 86% found once; its top ten account for approximately 1.3%. Sequenced: peripheral blood. Receptor source: a man older than 75 with acute or convalescent COVID-19. The CDR3 runs from the conserved cysteine through the conserved F or W. The D gene is left open where the match is weak. A row's size may be missing; if present it is once, few, many or a size class.

V	D	size	J	DNA	CDR3
TRBV2	.	.	TRBJ1-1	TGTGCCAGCAGGGCAATGAACACTGAAGCTTTCTTT	CASRAMNTEAFF
TRBV6-2/TRBV6-3	.	.	TRBJ1-2	TGTGCCAGCAGTTACAGTACGGGGGACTATGGCTACACCTTC	CASSYSTGDYGYTF
TRBV5-5	TRBD1	once	TRBJ2-3	TGTGCCAGCAGCTTGGGGACAGGGGGGACAGATACGCAGTATTTT	CASSLGTGGTDTQYF
TRBV14	.	.	TRBJ1-1	TGTGCCAGCAGCTACTCCGCACCGAGATCTGAAGCTTTCTTT	CASSYSAPRSEAFF
TRBV6-5	TRBD1	.	TRBJ2-7	TGTGCCAGCAGAGGACAGGGGAGATACGAGCAGTACTTC	CASRGQGRYEQYF
TRBV10-3	TRBD1	.	TRBJ1-2	TGTGCCATCAGTGGTCGGACAGGGGACTATGGCTACACCTTC	CAISGRTGDYGYTF
TRBV7-9	TRBD1	once	TRBJ1-6	TGTGCCAGCAGCTTAGAGTTGGGACAGGGTCGATCACCCCTCCACTTT	CASSLELGQGRSPLHF
TRBV4-2	.	.	TRBJ2-1	TGTGCCAGCAGCCAAAGGTCGGCCCAGAGGCGTGGAGAGCAGTTCTTC	CASSQRSAQRRGEQFF
TRBV18	TRBD1	.	TRBJ1-6	TGTGCCAGCTCCTCGGACAGGGATTCACCCCTCCACTTT	CASSSDRDSPLHF
TRBV28	TRBD1	.	TRBJ2-1	TGTGCCAGCAGAATTACCGGGACAGGGATGAATGAGCAGTTCTTC	CASRITGTGMNEQFF
TRBV4-2	.	.	TRBJ2-3	TGTGCCAGCAGCCAAGAAACAGGTCTCACAGATACGCAGTATTTT	CASSQETGLTDTQYF
TRBV19	TRBD1	.	TRBJ2-3	TGTGCCAGTAGCACCGGGACAGGGAGCACAGATACGCAGTATTTT	CASSTGTGSTDTQYF
TRBV5-1	.	.	TRBJ1-1	TGCGCCAGCAGCTTGTGGGACCGGGGGAGAACTGAAGCTTTCTTT	CASSLWDRGRTEAFF
TRBV24-1	TRBD1	.	TRBJ2-2	TGTGCCACCAAACCACGGGACAGGGGGCCTGTCGGGGAGCTGTTTTTT	CATKPRDRGPVGELFF
TRBV3-1/TRBV3-2	TRBD1	few	TRBJ1-5	TGTGCCAGCAGCCAGGGACAGCAGAATCAGCCCCAGCATTTT	CASSQGQQNQPQHF
TRBV19	.	.	TRBJ2-7	TGTGCCAGTAGTATGAGCCGAGGGTCCTACGAGCAGTACTTC	CASSMSRGSYEQYF
TRBV6-2/TRBV6-3	.	.	TRBJ2-5	TGTGCCAGCAGTGACCCTGGGCCGGCGGGGACCCAGTACTTC	CASSDPGPAGTQYF
TRBV7-2	.	.	TRBJ1-2	TGTGCCAGCAGCCCCCAACTATCTTTCCCCAACTATGGCTACACCTTC	CASSPQLSFPNYGYTF
TRBV28	TRBD1	.	TRBJ2-3	TGTGTAACCGGGACAGGGGTCACAGATACGCAGTATTTT	CVTGTGVTDTQYF
TRBV20-1	.	.	TRBJ1-5	TGCAGTGCTAGTCGGCAGGGCCGGAATGGCAATCAGCCCCAGCATTTT	CSASRQGRNGNQPQHF
TRBV12-3/TRBV12-4	TRBD1	.	TRBJ1-5	TGTGCCAGCAGTGCGGACAGGGGGGAGTTCGGTTTT	CASSADRGEFGF
TRBV6-2/TRBV6-3	.	.	TRBJ1-2	TGTGCCAGCAGTTCGGACAGTCCTGGCTACACCTTC	CASSSDSPGYTF
TRBV27	TRBD1	once	TRBJ2-5	TGTGCCAGCCGGGACAGCCACCGGGGAGAGACCCAGTACTTC	CASRDSHRGETQYF
TRBV4-2	.	.	TRBJ1-5	TGTGCCAGCAGCCAAGCGTCTGCAGAAGGCAATCAGCCCCAGCATTTT	CASSQASAEGNQPQHF
TRBV10-3	TRBD1	.	TRBJ1-2	TGTGCCATCAGTGTACAGGGGTTATCAGCTAACTATGGCTACACCTTC	CAISVQGLSANYGYTF
TRBV27	.	.	TRBJ1-6	TGTGCCAGCAGTTTATTGGGCCCCGGGGAGGGGTTAAATTCACCCCTCCACTTT	CASSLLGPGEGLNSPLHF
TRBV11-2	.	.	TRBJ2-1	TGTGCCAGCAGCGCCGCGGGCTATGAGCAGTTCTTC	CASSAAGYEQFF
TRBV5-1	TRBD2	.	TRBJ2-1	TGCGCCAGCAGCTCCAGAGATAGCGGGAGGGTTTACAATGAGCAGTTCTTC	CASSSRDSGRVYNEQFF
TRBV18	.	.	TRBJ1-4	TGTGCCAGCTCACCGGGTACAGGAGGAGGGGAAAAACTGTTTTTT	CASSPGTGGGEKLFF
TRBV27	.	.	TRBJ2-3	TGTGCCAGCAGTTCCCCCCATCAAACAGATACGCAGTATTTT	CASSSPHQTDTQYF
TRBV18	TRBD2	.	TRBJ2-1	TGTGCCAGCTCACCAGCTGTAGCGGGGGGGATCTCCTACAATGAGCAGTTCTTC	CASSPAVAGGISYNEQFF
TRBV11-2	.	.	TRBJ2-1	TGTGCCAGCAGCTTAGGTGACGACTCAATCTATGAGCAGTTCTTC	CASSLGDDSIYEQFF
TRBV7-9	.	.	TRBJ1-6	TGTGCCAGCAGCCCAGGGGAACTTGGCGGTAATTCACCCCTCCACTTT	CASSPGELGGNSPLHF
TRBV27	TRBD2	.	TRBJ2-3	TGTGCCAGCAGCTTAGCGGGGGGGATTACAGATACGCAGTATTTT	CASSLAGGITDTQYF
TRBV9	.	.	TRBJ2-2	TGTGCCAGCAGCGTAGAGCAACTTGCGAACACCGGGGAGCTGTTTTTT	CASSVEQLANTGELFF
TRBV28	.	.	TRBJ2-1	TGTGCCAGCACTTCAACAGATAATTACAATGAGCAGTTCTTC	CASTSTDNYNEQFF
TRBV21-1	.	.	TRBJ2-7	TGTGCCAGCAGGATAGGAAGACTAGCTTTCCACGAGCAGTACTTC	CASRIGRLAFHEQYF
TRBV9	TRBD1	once	TRBJ1-1	TGTGCCAGCAGCGGTACCACAGGGGGCTTAGGTGAAGCTTTCTTT	CASSGTTGGLGEAFF
TRBV19	TRBD1	.	TRBJ1-4	TGTGCCAGTAGGGGGGGACAGGATAATGAAAAACTGTTTTTT	CASRGGQDNEKLFF
TRBV5-4	.	.	TRBJ2-1	TGTGCCAGCAGTTCAACGACAGGAGCGTTTTACAATGAGCAGTTCTTC	CASSSTTGAFYNEQFF
TRBV4-3	TRBD2	.	TRBJ2-5	TGCGCCAGCAGCCAAGTTACCACTGGACTAGCGGGAGTCGTAGAGACCCAGTACTTC	CASSQVTTGLAGVVETQYF
TRBV19	.	once	TRBJ1-3	TGTGCCAGTAGTATGAGCCACTCTGGAAACACCATATATTTT	CASSMSHSGNTIYF